Listed below are T cell receptor beta chains from one sample, sequenced in a study of T cell clonotyping in hematopoietic cell transplantation. This table comes from immunoSEQ multiplex PCR, and its TCRdb copy is limited to in-frame clones, with some not included. Seen here are roughly 30,000 clones, less than 85% observed once, and the top ten hold around 2%. The sequences come from peripheral blood mononuclear cells, collected before stem cell transplant. All receptors derive from a man aged 35 to 55 with acute myeloid leukemia. Some clones in this sample may be carry-over from other donors' samples. CDR3s include the opening cysteine and the closing phenylalanine or tryptophan. D genes are given only for firm matches. The size entry is marked missing in some rows and otherwise reads once, few, many or a size class.

>TRBV28|TRBJ2-3|NA|NA
TGTGCCAGCAGTTGGTGGGGGCAGAGCACAGATACGCAGTATTTT
CASSWWGQSTDTQYF
>TRBV11-3|TRBJ2-1|NA|NA
TGTGCCAGTACACCGAATGCTGGGTACAATGAGCAGTTCTTC
CASTPNAGYNEQFF
>TRBV6-6|TRBJ1-4|NA|NA
TGTGCCAGCAGTCCAGGACGGACTGAACTGTTTTTT
CASSPGRTELFF
>TRBV9|TRBJ1-4|few|NA
TGTGCCAGCAGCGACCGGTGGGCGGAAAAACTGTTTTTT
CASSDRWAEKLFF
>TRBV2|TRBJ1-1|NA|NA
TGTGCCAGCAGTGAATGGCCGCTAAACACTGAAGCTTTCTTT
CASSEWPLNTEAFF
>TRBV6-1|TRBJ2-5|NA|NA
TGTGCCAGCAGTGAACAGGGGTTGGGGGAGACCCAGTACTTC
CASSEQGLGETQYF
>TRBV28|TRBJ1-1|NA|NA
TGTGCCAGCAGTTACAAAGAAGCTTTCTTT
CASSYKEAFF
>TRBV18|TRBJ2-3|NA|TRBD2
TGTGCCAGCTCATCCTCAATCATAGCGGGGGGGCCTAACACAGATACGCAGTATTTT
CASSSSIIAGGPNTDTQYF
>TRBV7-9|TRBJ2-6|once|NA
TGTGCCAGCACGGTCGGGGGCTCTGGGGCCAACGTCCTGACTTTC
CASTVGGSGANVLTF
>TRBV19|TRBJ1-1|NA|NA
TGTGCCAGTAGTTGGCAGTTGAACACTGAAGCTTTCTTT
CASSWQLNTEAFF
>TRBV6-1|TRBJ1-2|NA|NA
TGTGCCAGCAGTGACAGGCCAACTAACTATGGCTACACCTTC
CASSDRPTNYGYTF
>TRBV27|TRBJ1-1|NA|NA
TGTGCCAGCAGTTTAGGCGGGGGCACTGAAGCTTTCTTT
CASSLGGGTEAFF
>TRBV5-1|TRBJ1-1|NA|NA
TGCGCCAGCAGCTTGGGCGGTCAGGAAGCTTTCTTT
CASSLGGQEAFF
>TRBV28|TRBJ2-2|NA|NA
TGTGCCAGCAGTTTATTCGTGCGCGGGGAGCTGTTTTTT
CASSLFVRGELFF
>TRBV11-2|TRBJ1-2|NA|NA
TGTGCCAGCAGCTCATCCGGGCGCTATGGCTACACCTTC
CASSSSGRYGYTF
>TRBV19|TRBJ1-2|NA|TRBD1
TGTGCCAGTAGGAGCGCAGGGGGCTACGGCTATGGCTACACCTTC
CASRSAGGYGYGYTF
>TRBV6-1|TRBJ2-1|NA|TRBD1
TGTGCCTCACAGGGGATGTTCTTC
CASQGMFF
>TRBV28|TRBJ1-3|NA|TRBD1
TGTGCCAGCAGCAGCATTGGGACAGCCGGAAACACCATATATTTT
CASSSIGTAGNTIYF
>TRBV19|TRBJ1-1|NA|NA
TGTGCCAGTAGTATAGGATGGGACATGCTTAATGAAGCTTTCTTT
CASSIGWDMLNEAFF
>TRBV5-5|TRBJ2-7|NA|NA
TGTGCCAGCAGCTTCCAGGGTGCCTACGAGCAGTACTTC
CASSFQGAYEQYF
>TRBV5-1|TRBJ2-3|NA|NA
TGCGCCAGCAGCCCGGGGCTAGCGTCGTACACAGATACGCAGTATTTT
CASSPGLASYTDTQYF
>TRBV11-3|TRBJ1-3|NA|NA
TGTGCCAGCACCCCTAGGGCCTCCTCTGGAAACACCATATATTTT
CASTPRASSGNTIYF
>TRBV6-6|TRBJ2-7|NA|NA
TGTGCCAGCAGACAGGGTGAGGGCACCTACGAGCAGTACTTC
CASRQGEGTYEQYF
>TRBV7-6|TRBJ2-2|NA|TRBD2
TGTGCCAGCAGCTTAGAAGCGGGGGGGTCCACCGGGGAGCTGTTTTTT
CASSLEAGGSTGELFF
>TRBV9|TRBJ1-2|NA|NA
TGTGCCAGCAGCGTAGTGGGTAATGGCTACACCTTC
CASSVVGNGYTF
>TRBV9|TRBJ2-7|NA|TRBD2
TGTGCCAGCAGCGTTCCGGGCGGGAGCCACGAGCAGTACTTC
CASSVPGGSHEQYF
>TRBV20-1|TRBJ1-2|NA|NA
TGCAGTGTACGGGGGCTTAATGGCTACACCTTC
CSVRGLNGYTF